This record concerns one TCR beta chain sequence. Germline V gene data show CDR1 as SGHRS and CDR2 as YFSETQ. J was trimmed by 2 bases and V by 3 bases; bases with no gene match: 4. The CDR3 loop spans 14 amino acids. The sample originates from a study of OX40 agonist ivuxolimab in advanced cancers. Study-wide context: The group had a mean age of around 64 years, ranged from about 23 to 79, and was 80% to 90% male. Eligibility rules accepted prior anti-PD-1, anti-PD-L1 or anti-CTLA-4 therapy, and around 44% had some.

Clones were read by immunoSEQ multiplex PCR, and TCRdb kept only the in-frame ones, dropping some. The sample shows approximately 82,000 clones, 80% to 95% of them seen only once. The chain couples TRBV5-1 to TRBJ2-5; 7 bases fit TRBD1. The source is an adult with an advanced solid tumor such as melanoma, head and neck, liver or kidney cancer. The sample consisted of CD4+ or CD8+ T cells sorted from blood, taken in a trial of the OX40 agonist ivuxolimab. The CDR3 sequence is CASSWGTAQETQYF. In DNA form, the CDR3 reads TGCGCCAGCAGCTGGGGGACAGCTCAAGAGACCCAGTACTTC.